The source of this TCR beta chain is a study of hypomethylating agent response in myelodysplastic syndrome. Study-level background: With a mean age of approximately 72 +/- 6.3 years, patients were most commonly cytogenetically diploid.

This CDR3 has 14 residues. The ends lost 4 bases at V and 7 bases at J; junction bases unmatched: 7. The germline V gene encodes CDR1 SGHTA and CDR2 FQGNSA. The analysis used unsorted bulk bone marrow, not T-cell subsets. This table comes from immunoSEQ multiplex PCR, and its TCRdb copy is limited to in-frame clones, with some not included. Altogether some 3,100 clones are present, 70% to 80% being singletons, with the ten largest covering 12%. The J gene is TRBJ1-5, the V gene TRBV7-2; 7 nucleotides align to TRBD1. The source was bone marrow, collected before or after starting hypomethylating agent treatment for myelodysplastic syndrome (not recorded which). This receptor was taken from a human donor with myelodysplastic syndrome. The CDR3 loop is CASSWGTGEQPQHF. DNA for the CDR3: TGTGCCAGCAGCTGGGGAACAGGGGAACAGCCCCAGCATTTT.